This is a list of T cell receptor beta chains from one sample in a study of control samples from healthy donors and cancer patients. Sequencing was performed with immunoSEQ multiplex PCR; in TCRdb, only in-frame clones are kept and a portion is missing. Among about 54,000 clones listed, around 95% were seen once. The source material was blood. These receptor sequences come from a woman in her twenties or thirties in good health. CDR3s include the opening cysteine and the closing phenylalanine or tryptophan. A D gene is named only where the DNA matches it firmly. For some rows the clone size is stated as once, few or many, or as a class when expanded; others skip it.

CDR3nt: TGTGCCAGCAGCTACGATCCTACCCGACAGGACCACTCCTACGAGCAGTACTTC
CDR3aa: CASSYDPTRQDHSYEQYF
j_gene: TRBJ2-7
v_gene: TRBV7-8
abundance: NA
d_gene: NA

CDR3nt: TGTGCCACCAGCACCCCCGGGACAGGGAATGAAAAACTGTTTTTT
CDR3aa: CATSTPGTGNEKLFF
j_gene: TRBJ1-4
v_gene: TRBV15
abundance: NA
d_gene: TRBD1

CDR3nt: TGTGCCAGCAGCCAGGGGCCCAATCAGCCCCAGCATTTT
CDR3aa: CASSQGPNQPQHF
j_gene: TRBJ1-5
v_gene: TRBV12-3/TRBV12-4
abundance: NA
d_gene: NA

CDR3nt: TGTGCCAGCTCAGCCTTGGCGGGGACTGGAAACACCATATATTTT
CDR3aa: CASSALAGTGNTIYF
j_gene: TRBJ1-3
v_gene: TRBV18
abundance: NA
d_gene: NA

CDR3nt: TGTGCCACCAGTGATTTCGGGGGACTAGCGGGAGGGCCGAATACGCAGTATTTT
CDR3aa: CATSDFGGLAGGPNTQYF
j_gene: TRBJ2-3
v_gene: TRBV24-1
abundance: NA
d_gene: TRBD2

CDR3nt: TGTGCCAGCAGCTTGGAGGGTTACGAGCAGTACTTC
CDR3aa: CASSLEGYEQYF
j_gene: TRBJ2-7
v_gene: TRBV5-5
abundance: NA
d_gene: NA

CDR3nt: TGCGCCAGCAGCTTGGAACCCGGAACCCAGAGCTCCTACAATGAGCAGTTCTTC
CDR3aa: CASSLEPGTQSSYNEQFF
j_gene: TRBJ2-1
v_gene: TRBV5-1
abundance: NA
d_gene: NA

CDR3nt: TGCGCCAGCAGCTTAAATCTAGCGGGGGATAGCACAGATACGCAGTATTTT
CDR3aa: CASSLNLAGDSTDTQYF
j_gene: TRBJ2-3
v_gene: TRBV5-1
abundance: NA
d_gene: TRBD2

CDR3nt: TGTGCCAGCAGTTATATGGGAGGCTCTGGGGCCAACGTCCTGACTTTC
CDR3aa: CASSYMGGSGANVLTF
j_gene: TRBJ2-6
v_gene: TRBV6-2/TRBV6-3
abundance: NA
d_gene: NA

CDR3nt: TGTGCCAGCACCGACAGGGGACTAGCCAAAAACATTCAGTACTTC
CDR3aa: CASTDRGLAKNIQYF
j_gene: TRBJ2-4
v_gene: TRBV6-5
abundance: NA
d_gene: TRBD1

CDR3nt: TGTGCCAGCAGTAATGACAGGGGCAATCAGCCCCAGCATTTT
CDR3aa: CASSNDRGNQPQHF
j_gene: TRBJ1-5
v_gene: TRBV28
abundance: NA
d_gene: TRBD1

CDR3nt: TGTGCCAGCAGTGAAGGGACAGGGGATCCAGATACGCAGTATTTT
CDR3aa: CASSEGTGDPDTQYF
j_gene: TRBJ2-3
v_gene: TRBV6-1
abundance: NA
d_gene: TRBD1

CDR3nt: TGTGCAAGCAGCCACCTAGCGGGGGACTACGAGCAGTACTTC
CDR3aa: CASSHLAGDYEQYF
j_gene: TRBJ2-7
v_gene: TRBV3-1/TRBV3-2
abundance: NA
d_gene: TRBD2

CDR3nt: TGCGCCAGCAGGGCAACAGGGGCTCCCCAATACAATGAGCAGTTCTTC
CDR3aa: CASRATGAPQYNEQFF
j_gene: TRBJ2-1
v_gene: TRBV23-1
abundance: NA
d_gene: TRBD1

CDR3nt: TGTGCCAGCCCAATCGCGACGCGGATTTCGGACGAGCAGTACTTC
CDR3aa: CASPIATRISDEQYF
j_gene: TRBJ2-7
v_gene: TRBV21-1
abundance: NA
d_gene: NA

CDR3nt: TGTGCCAGCAGCGTAGGAGAACCTCGGTCAGTCACTGAAGCTTTCTTT
CDR3aa: CASSVGEPRSVTEAFF
j_gene: TRBJ1-1
v_gene: TRBV9
abundance: NA
d_gene: NA

CDR3nt: TGTGCCAGCAGCTTGGTTCCGGGATGGACCGGGGAGCTGTTTTTT
CDR3aa: CASSLVPGWTGELFF
j_gene: TRBJ2-2
v_gene: TRBV5-4
abundance: NA
d_gene: NA

CDR3nt: TGCAGCGTTTGGGACAGGGGGCGCGTGGGAGAGACCCAGTACTTC
CDR3aa: CSVWDRGRVGETQYF
j_gene: TRBJ2-5
v_gene: TRBV29-1
abundance: NA
d_gene: TRBD1

CDR3nt: TGTGCCAACCCTTGGGGAACCGGAAACACCATATATTTT
CDR3aa: CANPWGTGNTIYF
j_gene: TRBJ1-3
v_gene: TRBV6-4
abundance: once
d_gene: NA

CDR3nt: TGTGCCAGCAGCTCCCTATCCCACGGGGCAAGGGGGGGACGGACAGATACGCAGTATTTT
CDR3aa: CASSSLSHGARGGRTDTQYF
j_gene: TRBJ2-3
v_gene: TRBV7-8
abundance: NA
d_gene: NA

CDR3nt: TGCGCCAGCAGCCTCCGACAGGCTAGCACAGATACGCAGTATTTT
CDR3aa: CASSLRQASTDTQYF
j_gene: TRBJ2-3
v_gene: TRBV5-1
abundance: NA
d_gene: NA

CDR3nt: TGTGCCAGCAGCCGGGCCCCCGGAGAGACCCAGTACTTC
CDR3aa: CASSRAPGETQYF
j_gene: TRBJ2-5
v_gene: TRBV6-2/TRBV6-3
abundance: once
d_gene: NA